This TCR beta chain was recorded in a study of Ad26.COV2.S vaccination and SARS-CoV-2 variants (dated by TCRdb to 2020 to 2022). For context, the study as a whole: Vaccine-arm donors were drawn from COV1001, a multicentre, randomized, double-blind, placebo-controlled phase I-IIa trial of Ad26.COV2.S in healthy adults. Investigators remained blinded to trial group allocation during experiments and outcome assessment. Ad26.COV2.S was administered intramuscularly at a dose of 5x10^10 or 1x10^11 viral particles, either as one shot or as two shots given 56 days apart. TCRbeta repertoire sequencing was used to assess the specificity and breadth of SARS-CoV-2-reactive T cell receptors after Ad26.COV2.S vaccination. Participants in the trial were split at random into five groups of five each, receiving low-dose or high-dose Ad26.COV2.S once or twice, or else placebo on both occasions. The TCR-sequenced set comprised around 30 samples: approximately 19 Ad26.COV2.S vaccine recipients, 5 placebo recipients and 8 SARS-CoV-2 convalescent individuals.

TCRbeta CDR3 regions were sequenced with the immunoSEQ Assay. After extraction, genomic DNA underwent amplification by bias-controlled multiplex PCR, followed by high-throughput sequencing. The original methods were these. Collapsing and filtering of sequences were performed to quantify the absolute abundance of each unique TCRbeta CDR3 region. T cell fraction was estimated by normalizing TCRbeta template counts to usable DNA, with usable DNA measured through amplification of reference genes found in all nucleated cells. Repertoire TCRs were annotated as SARS-CoV-2-specific when V gene, CDR3 amino acid sequence and J gene were exactly matched to a known reactive TCR set. The reference SARS-CoV-2 TCR set was obtained from MIRA and was filtered for enrichment in COVID-19-positive ImmuneCODE repertoires, whereby public or cross-reactive TCRs were removed. Based on the MIRA antigens, annotated TCRs were further analysed at the level of specific ORF or position within ORF. Breadth was defined as annotated unique rearrangements over total unique productive rearrangements; depth was the summed frequency of those rearrangements. Group comparisons of TCR breadth used two-sided Wilcoxon rank-sum tests. In its TCRdb copy, this immuneACCESS table keeps in-frame sequences only and misses some clones. Where compared with another copy, unresolved V genes explain less than half of these, and the others have no known cause. V and J calls and clone size are those listed in that table; D and trimming were worked out from the DNA. The sample table contains about 350,000 clones; only one count was recorded for 86% of them. The top ten clones comprise about 11% of the sample.

This specimen's treatment or condition label, per the study, means: around 19 received Ad26.COV2.S at low or high dose, single or two shots; about five received placebo; per-sample allocation not given. Repertoires of vaccine and placebo recipients were sequenced from samples collected on day 63 after the first injection. Between 29 July and 7 August 2020, Cohort 1b enrolled about 27 adults aged 18-55 years at one site in Boston, USA. As a vaccine, Ad26.COV2.S was a replication-incompetent adenovirus type 26 vector that expressed a prefusion-stabilized SARS-CoV-2 spike protein derived from the original Wuhan strain. What the authors observed across the whole study: Spike-specific TCR breadth was higher in Ad26.COV2.S recipients than in placebo recipients (P = 0.0014). Comparing responses between vaccine doses or regimens was not something the study was powered to do. Comparable non-spike TCR breadth was observed between vaccine and placebo recipients, consistent with only spike being contained in the vaccine. The authors noted that the TCR breadth and depth analyses may have underestimated total T cell responses. Substantial breadth of spike-specific CD8+ and CD4+ T cell responses was reported after vaccination.

Points on this clone: The specificity of this receptor is unknown. Per-base qualities were not stored, and no clone one base away is much larger.

Measured from the cysteine to the phenylalanine, the CDR3 is 13 residues long. The read is trimmed to its CDR3 DNA, 39 bases read in frame from base 1. V is cut by 6 bases and J by 2 bases, and the space between the germline ends is 10 bases. The germline V gene yields SGHTA for CDR1 and FQGTGA for CDR2. The clonotype was recovered from a person aged 18-60 years who received the Ad26.COV2.S COVID-19 vaccine or a placebo. The specimen was peripheral blood, collected in a trial of Ad26.COV2.S vaccine versus placebo. Recombination linked TRBV7-3 to TRBJ2-5, with the D gene not clear enough to name. For the CDR3, the sequence is CASSKGPQETQYF. In nucleotides, the sequence is TGTGCCAGCAGTAAAGGGCCTCAAGAGACCCAGTACTTC.